A selection of T cell receptor beta chains follows, all from one sample in a study of blood T cell repertoires in COVID-19. Profiled with immunoSEQ multiplex PCR; TCRdb holds only in-frame clones, not every one. The sample has 25,000 to 30,000 clones, around 90% seen once. Sequenced: peripheral blood. These receptors were taken from a human donor in a cohort sampled during active COVID-19. The CDR3 runs from the conserved cysteine through the conserved F or W. The D gene is left open where the match is weak. Rows give clone size only sometimes, using once, few, many, or a class for an expanded clone.

D gene,J gene,V gene,clone size,CDR3 protein,CDR3 DNA
.,TRBJ1-1,TRBV12-3/TRBV12-4,.,CASSLTRTGAFF,TGTGCCAGCAGCCTCACACGGACTGGGGCTTTCTTT
TRBD1,TRBJ1-6,TRBV27,once,CASSPWGQGNSPLHF,TGTGCCAGCAGTCCCTGGGGACAGGGAAATTCACCCCTCCACTTT
.,TRBJ1-1,TRBV15,.,CATSRKRKEAFEAFF,TGTGCCACCAGCAGAAAAAGAAAAGAGGCTTTCGAAGCTTTCTTT
.,TRBJ1-4,TRBV19,.,CASSIPGNEKLFF,TGTGCCAGTAGTATACCCGGTAATGAAAAACTGTTTTTT
.,TRBJ2-2,TRBV2,.,CASARPTGELFF,TGTGCCAGCGCTAGACCAACCGGGGAGCTGTTTTTT
TRBD2,TRBJ2-3,TRBV19,.,CASSARLAGALGTDTQYF,TGTGCCAGTAGTGCCCGACTAGCGGGGGCCTTAGGCACAGATACGCAGTATTTT
.,TRBJ1-5,TRBV27,.,CASSFSGFNQPQHF,TGTGCCAGCAGTTTTTCAGGGTTCAATCAGCCCCAGCATTTT
TRBD2,TRBJ2-3,TRBV28,.,CASSIVTSGADTQYF,TGTGCCAGCAGCATCGTGACTAGCGGGGCAGATACGCAGTATTTT
.,TRBJ1-1,TRBV21-1,few,CASRHTGGRDTEAFF,TGTGCCAGCAGGCACACAGGGGGCAGGGACACTGAAGCTTTCTTT
TRBD1,TRBJ1-2,TRBV7-3,.,CASSPAGQAYGYTF,TGTGCCAGCAGCCCCGCGGGACAGGCATATGGCTACACCTTC
.,TRBJ1-3,TRBV6-5,once,CASSSGSGPGNTIYF,TGTGCCAGCAGTTCCGGATCTGGGCCTGGAAACACCATATATTTT
TRBD1,TRBJ1-6,TRBV2,.,CASRYDREDSPLHF,TGTGCCAGCAGATACGACAGGGAGGATTCACCCCTCCACTTT
.,TRBJ1-2,TRBV5-5,.,CASSSTVNYGYTF,TGTGCCAGCAGCTCGACAGTTAACTATGGCTACACCTTC
TRBD1,TRBJ2-7,TRBV7-2,.,CASSLDRVGEQYF,TGTGCCAGCAGCTTGGACAGGGTAGGCGAGCAGTACTTC
TRBD1,TRBJ2-3,TRBV18,.,CASSPRQGWADTQYF,TGTGCCAGCTCACCCCGACAGGGGTGGGCAGATACGCAGTATTTT
.,TRBJ2-1,TRBV9,.,CASSPRTTYNEQFF,TGTGCCAGCAGCCCCAGGACAACCTACAATGAGCAGTTCTTC
TRBD1,TRBJ2-2,TRBV5-1,.,CASSWTGGLTTGELFF,TGCGCCAGCAGCTGGACAGGGGGCCTCACTACCGGGGAGCTGTTTTTT
.,TRBJ1-2,TRBV6-9,.,CASSYDREYYGYTF,TGTGCCAGCAGTTATGATAGGGAGTACTATGGCTACACCTTC
TRBD2,TRBJ2-5,TRBV10-3,once,CAISSGGEETQYF,TGTGCCATATCTAGCGGGGGGGAAGAGACCCAGTACTTC
.,TRBJ2-2,TRBV19,.,CASSMRGGANTGELFF,TGTGCCAGTAGTATGCGCGGGGGCGCGAACACCGGGGAGCTGTTTTTT
TRBD2,TRBJ2-2,TRBV5-4,.,CASSLGSGGPNTGELFF,TGTGCCAGCAGCTTGGGCAGCGGGGGCCCGAACACCGGGGAGCTGTTTTTT
TRBD1,TRBJ1-1,TRBV11-2,.,CASSLPQGATFF,TGTGCCAGCAGCTTACCACAGGGGGCAACTTTCTTT
TRBD2,TRBJ2-5,TRBV7-3,.,CASSLTGTSGAGTQYF,TGTGCCAGCAGCTTAACGGGGACTAGCGGGGCGGGGACCCAGTACTTC
TRBD1,TRBJ2-5,TRBV6-5,.,CASSYSSGQGFETQYF,TGTGCCAGCAGTTACTCCTCAGGACAGGGTTTTGAGACCCAGTACTTC
TRBD1,TRBJ2-7,TRBV5-1,.,CASSADRGVSYEQYF,TGCGCCAGCAGTGCTGACAGGGGGGTATCCTACGAGCAGTACTTC
TRBD2,TRBJ2-1,TRBV24-1,.,CATSPAGGLYEQFF,TGTGCCACCAGCCCAGCGGGGGGGCTGTATGAGCAGTTCTTC
.,TRBJ1-2,TRBV7-2,.,CASSTMTVLSDGYTF,TGTGCCAGCAGCACTATGACGGTGCTCTCAGATGGCTACACCTTC
.,TRBJ2-1,TRBV10-1,.,CASSETGGSNNEQFF,TGCGCCAGCAGTGAGACCGGGGGAAGTAACAATGAGCAGTTCTTC
TRBD2,TRBJ2-5,TRBV5-4,.,CASSLVSGDKIGTQYF,TGTGCCAGCAGCTTGGTTAGCGGGGACAAGATTGGGACCCAGTACTTC
.,TRBJ1-4,TRBV4-1,.,CASSQEGGRNDNEKLFF,TGCGCCAGCAGCCAAGAAGGGGGACGGAATGACAATGAAAAACTGTTTTTT
.,TRBJ2-1,TRBV7-2,.,CASSYSNEQFF,TGTGCCAGCAGCTACAGCAATGAGCAGTTCTTC
TRBD2,TRBJ2-3,TRBV7-8,.,CASSFLAGSTDTQYF,TGTGCCAGCAGCTTTCTAGCGGGGTCGACAGATACGCAGTATTTT
.,TRBJ1-1,TRBV6-6,.,CASSHLLEAFF,TGTGCCAGCAGCCACCTACTTGAAGCTTTCTTT
TRBD1,TRBJ1-1,TRBV30,few,CAWKRDRGWMNTEAFF,TGTGCCTGGAAGAGGGACAGGGGTTGGATGAACACTGAAGCTTTCTTT
.,TRBJ1-1,TRBV19,.,CASSIGPAGGAEAFF,TGTGCCAGTAGTATAGGCCCCGCCGGAGGGGCTGAAGCTTTCTTT
TRBD2,TRBJ2-7,TRBV5-6,.,CASSLPSGGYEQYF,TGTGCCAGCAGCTTGCCTAGCGGGGGGTACGAGCAGTACTTC
.,TRBJ2-7,TRBV5-8,.,CASSLSVATEPYEQYF,TGTGCCAGCAGCTTATCCGTGGCAACAGAACCATACGAGCAGTACTTC
TRBD2,TRBJ2-5,TRBV19,.,CASSMVAGDVQGTQYF,TGTGCCAGTAGTATGGTAGCGGGGGACGTACAAGGGACCCAGTACTTC
TRBD2,TRBJ2-2,TRBV7-2,.,CASSLWGGTGELFF,TGTGCCAGCAGTCTCTGGGGGGGGACCGGGGAGCTGTTTTTT